The present T cell receptor beta chain was sequenced within a study of T cell repertoires in cytomegalovirus infection. Study context: Recently identified HLA-C-restricted CMV epitopes were among the peptides used. Study results and limitations: CMV-specific TCR beta clonotypes restricted by HLA-C were the ones dominating the ex vivo response. Totalled public TCR beta family frequency picked out people who carried CMV plus the relevant HLA.

TCRdb reprocessed the reads via MiXCR and lists one record per CDR3 protein. The repertoire has some 800,000 distinct CDR3 sequences, 32% of them found once; the top ten carry around 11%. On this clonotype itself: Its matching antigen is unknown.

The CDR3 has 14 amino acids. V was pared by 5 bases and J by 7 bases, with 15 bases between. The source was cultured CD8+ T cells from PBMCs, collected from culture after CMV antigen stimulation. This receptor was identified in a human donor in good health (CMV status not recorded). Some clones in this sample may be carry-over from other donors' samples. The V and J genes are TRBV12-3 or TRBV12-4 and TRBJ2-1; D might be TRBD2 (7 bases). The CDR3 DNA sequence: TGTGCCAGCAGTAAGGTTGCGGGGGCGAATGAGCAGTTCTTC. It encodes CASSKVAGANEQFF.